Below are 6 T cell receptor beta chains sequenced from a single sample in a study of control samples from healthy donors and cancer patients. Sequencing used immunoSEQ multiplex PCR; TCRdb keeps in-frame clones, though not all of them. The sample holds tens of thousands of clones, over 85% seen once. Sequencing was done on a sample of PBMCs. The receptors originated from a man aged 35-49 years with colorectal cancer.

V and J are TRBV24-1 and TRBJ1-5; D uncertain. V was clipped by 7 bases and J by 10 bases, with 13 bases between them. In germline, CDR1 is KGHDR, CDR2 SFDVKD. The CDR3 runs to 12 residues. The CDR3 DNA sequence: TGTGCCACCAGCGAGGGCGGGCGACCCCAGCATTTT. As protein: CATSEGGRPQHF.

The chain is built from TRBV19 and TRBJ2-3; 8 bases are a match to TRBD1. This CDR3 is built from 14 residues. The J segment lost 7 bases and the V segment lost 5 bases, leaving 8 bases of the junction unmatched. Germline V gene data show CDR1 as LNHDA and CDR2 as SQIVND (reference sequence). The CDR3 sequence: CASSPGQGPYTQYF. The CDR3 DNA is TGTGCCAGTAGTCCAGGACAGGGTCCATATACGCAGTATTTT.

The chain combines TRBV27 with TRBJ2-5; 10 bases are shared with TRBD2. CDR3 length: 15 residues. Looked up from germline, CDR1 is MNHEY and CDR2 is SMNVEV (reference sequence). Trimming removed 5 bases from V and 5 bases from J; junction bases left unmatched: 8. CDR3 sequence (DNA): TGTGCCAGCAGTGGCCCCGGGACTAGCGCGGAGACCCAGTACTTC. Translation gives CASSGPGTSAETQYF.

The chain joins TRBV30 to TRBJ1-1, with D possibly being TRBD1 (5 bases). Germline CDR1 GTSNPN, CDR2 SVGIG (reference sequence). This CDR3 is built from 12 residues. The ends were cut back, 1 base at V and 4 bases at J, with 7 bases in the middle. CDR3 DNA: TGTGCCTGGAGTGGCGGGACCACTGAAGCTTTCTTT. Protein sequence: CAWSGGTTEAFF.

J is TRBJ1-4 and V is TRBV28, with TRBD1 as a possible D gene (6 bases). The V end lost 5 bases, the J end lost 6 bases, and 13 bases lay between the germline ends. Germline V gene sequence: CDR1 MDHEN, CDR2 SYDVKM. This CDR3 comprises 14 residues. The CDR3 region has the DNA TGTGCCAGCAGTCCCAGGGGCCTAGATGAAAAACTGTTTTTT. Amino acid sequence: CASSPRGLDEKLFF.

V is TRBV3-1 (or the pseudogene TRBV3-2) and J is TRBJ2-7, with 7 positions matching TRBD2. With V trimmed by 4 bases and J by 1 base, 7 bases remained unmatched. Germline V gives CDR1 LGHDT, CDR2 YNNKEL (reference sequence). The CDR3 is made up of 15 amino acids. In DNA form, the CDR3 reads TGTGCCAGCAGCCGCGGCGGGAGTAGGTCCTACGAGCAGTACTTC. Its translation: CASSRGGSRSYEQYF.